These 22 T cell receptor beta chains share one sample of origin, sequenced in a study of molecular identifiers for immune sequencing clone quantification. TCRdb used MiXCR to reprocess the PCR reads, holding one entry per CDR3 protein. Among 460,000 or so distinct CDR3 sequences, 20% to 25% were seen once, and the ten largest hold about 0.8%. Sequences were obtained from naive CD8+ T cells from blood, with Jurkat cell RNA spiked in. Regarding subset: FACS-sorted CD8+CD4-CCR7+CD45RA+ naive T cells. Receptor source: a human donor in good health. Some libraries in this study had Jurkat cell RNA spiked in.

This clonotype was seen ten or more times. The chain links TRBV6-2 or TRBV6-3 to TRBJ2-4, with 7 bases fitting TRBD1. CDR3 size: 17 residues. Germline-derived CDR1 and CDR2 are MNHEY and SVGEGT. V lost 5 bases and J lost 0; bases outside the gene matches: 10. Here the CDR3 DNA reads TGTGCCAGCAGTCAACTGGGGACAGTTCTAGCCAAAAACATTCAGTACTTC. Its protein is CASSQLGTVLAKNIQYF.

For this clonotype: At one end, the junction sequence differs from germline, possibly due to a read error. The chain uses TRBV5-4 and TRBJ2-7; 8 positions agree with TRBD2. The CDR3 loop spans 14 amino acids. Germline V CDR1 and CDR2: SGHNT, YYREEE (reference sequence). In DNA, the CDR3 is TGCGCCAGCAGCTCGGGACTAGTCGGGCACGAGCAGTACTTC. Its protein is CASSSGLVGHEQYF.

V usage is TRBV19 and J usage is TRBJ2-2, with TRBD2 matching 10 bases. This CDR3 region has 14 residues. The trim removed 5 bases at V and 4 bases at J, leaving 1 base unmatched. Looked up from germline, CDR1 is LNHDA and CDR2 is SQIVND (reference sequence). CDR3 sequence (DNA): TGTGCCAGTAGTTCTAGCGGGGGCACCGGGGAGCTGTTTTTT. It encodes CASSSSGGTGELFF. Supplemented by reference TRBV19 and TRBJ2-2, the full variable domain reads DGGITQSPKYLFRKEGQNVTLSCEQNLNHDAMYWYRQDPGQGLRLIYYSQIVNDFQKGDIAEGYSVSREKKESFPLTVTSAQKNPTAFYLCASSSSGGTGELFFGEGSRLTVL.

Comment on this clonotype: The junction differs from germline at one of its ends, possibly a read error. V is TRBV7-6 and J is TRBJ1-2; 9 nucleotides line up with TRBD1. CDR3 length: 16 amino acids. Germline V gives CDR1 SGHVS, CDR2 FNYEAQ. Written as DNA, the CDR3 is TGTGCCAGCAGCCCGACGACAGGGGGGGGGCTAGGCGGCTGCACCTTC. Its translation: CASSPTTGGGLGGCTF.

This clonotype showed up just a few times. The gene calls are TRBV6-1 and TRBJ2-7, with a possible D match to TRBD1 (6 bases). The CDR3 is 15 amino acids. Germline assignment: CDR1 MNHNS and CDR2 SASEGT. Trimming took 2 bases from V and 4 from J, leaving 15 bases between them. The CDR3: CASSERRGPRYEQYF. CDR3 nucleotide sequence: TGTGCCAGCAGTGAACGCAGGGGCCCTCGATACGAGCAGTACTTC.

This clonotype was detected ten times or more. This rearrangement joins TRBV20-1 to TRBJ2-7; no clear D. Germline CDR1 DFQATT, CDR2 SNEGSKA (reference sequence). The CDR3 is 13 residues long. V was trimmed by 3 bases and J by 4 bases, leaving 13 bases between them. The CDR3 loop reads CSASNSAAYEQYF. CDR3 nucleotide sequence: TGCAGTGCTAGTAACAGCGCGGCTTACGAGCAGTACTTC.

The CDR3 reads CASSQGVGNSPLHF. CDR3 nucleotides: TGTGCCAGCTCCCAGGGTGTCGGTAATTCACCCCTCCACTTT. V gene TRBV25-1 combines with J gene TRBJ1-6; maybe TRBD1 (5 bases). The germline V gene has CDR1 MGHDK and CDR2 SYGVNS. The V gene lost 8 bases and the J gene lost 6 bases, with 14 bases spanning the gap. The CDR3 runs to 14 residues.

At least ten counts were recorded for this clonotype. The chain couples TRBV7-9 to TRBJ2-2; 10 bases line up with TRBD2. CDR3 size: 16 residues. Germline V gene data show CDR1 as SEHNR and CDR2 as FQNEAQ (reference sequence). Trimming took 6 bases from V and 4 from J; bases not matched to a gene: 8. The CDR3: CASSFGLAEVTGELFF. The DNA for the CDR3 is TGTGCCAGCAGTTTCGGACTAGCGGAGGTCACCGGGGAGCTGTTTTTT.

Comment on this clonotype: A much larger clone sits a single nucleotide away, making a read error possible. The rearrangement joins TRBV19 to TRBJ1-5; the match to TRBD1 covers 9 bases. Germline values: CDR1 LNHDA, CDR2 SQIVND (reference sequence). The CDR3 runs 14 residues. CDR3 amino acids: CASSLWTGDEPRHF. CDR3 sequence (DNA): TGTGCCAGTAGTCTCTGGACAGGGGATGAGCCCCGGCATTTT. Filled out from reference TRBV19 and TRBJ1-5, the complete variable domain reads DGGITQSPKYLFRKEGQNVTLSCEQNLNHDAMYWYRQDPGQGLRLIYYSQIVNDFQKGDIAEGYSVSREKKESFPLTVTSAQKNPTAFYLCASSLWTGDEPRHFGDGTRLSIL.

This clonotype was counted ten times or more. The V call is TRBV2, the J call TRBJ2-7; possibly TRBD1 or TRBD2 for D (6 bases each). Germline CDR1 and CDR2: SNHLY and FYNNEI. V was clipped by 6 bases and J by 0 bases, with 15 bases between them. CDR3 length: 15 amino acids. In DNA, the CDR3 is TGTGCCAGCAGGAGGGGGGCGGTAGACTCCTACGAGCAGTACTTC. Protein sequence: CASRRGAVDSYEQYF. Using reference TRBV2 and TRBJ2-7 for the parts outside the CDR3, the full variable domain is EPEVTQTPSHQVTQMGQEVILRCVPISNHLYFYWYRQILGQKVEFLVSFYNNEISEKSEIFDDQFSVERPDGSNFTLKIRSTKLEDSAMYFCASRRGAVDSYEQYFGPGTRLTVT.

CDR3 region: CATRDREGENQPQHF. The CDR3 DNA reads as TGTGCCACCCGGGACAGGGAGGGGGAAAACCAGCCCCAGCATTTT. The chain couples TRBV19 to TRBJ1-5; 9 bases are shared with TRBD1. The junction had 14 bases not matched to a gene; V was cut back by 10 bases and J by 7 bases. The CDR3 covers 15 residues. The germline gives CDR1 LNHDA, CDR2 SQIVND (reference sequence).

This clonotype appeared many times. The chain uses TRBV29-1 and TRBJ2-2; D is undetermined. With 5 bases removed from V and 4 bases from J, the gap between germline ends came to 11 bases. Germline CDR1 reads SQVTM; CDR2 reads ANQGSEA. The CDR3 has 13 amino acids. The CDR3 sequence is CSVRTASTGELFF. In DNA, the CDR3 is TGCAGCGTTCGGACGGCGAGCACCGGGGAGCTGTTTTTT.

The chain joins TRBV18 to TRBJ2-1; D may be TRBD1 or TRBD2 (6 bases each). CDR3 length equals 12 residues. Germline values: CDR1 KGHSH, CDR2 LQKENI. The V gene lost 0 bases and the J gene lost 16 bases, with 13 bases spanning the gap. The chain's CDR3 is CASSPPGGGQFF. The CDR3 DNA reads TGTGCCAGCTCACCACCGGGGGGCGGGCAATTCTTC.

The V call is TRBV9, the J call TRBJ1-4, with unresolved D. The CDR3 totals 15 residues. CDR1 and CDR2 from the germline V gene are SGDLS and YYNGEE. Trimming cost V 0 bases and J 5 bases, with 11 bases left between them. CDR3 amino acids: CASSVEGRPNEKLFF. The CDR3 DNA reads as TGTGCCAGCAGCGTAGAAGGGCGGCCAAATGAAAAACTGTTTTTT.

This clonotype was observed at least ten times. The V call is TRBV27, the J call TRBJ1-2; possibly TRBD1 for D (5 bases). V lost 6 bases, J lost 2 bases, and 16 bases lay in between. There are 15 residues in the CDR3. CDR1 MNHEY and CDR2 SMNVEV come from the germline V gene (reference sequence). As DNA, the CDR3 is TGTGCCAGCAGGGAATTTATAGACAGCAACTATGGCTACACCTTC. It is translated as CASREFIDSNYGYTF.

In this sample, this clonotype turned up a few times. The chain is built from TRBV4-3 and TRBJ2-3; D may be TRBD1 (6 bases). Germline V CDR1 and CDR2: LGHNA, YSLEER. The CDR3 covers 16 residues. V dropped 2 bases and J dropped 3 bases, with 15 bases sitting between them. The DNA of the CDR3 is TGCGCCAGCAGCCAACGAACAGGGAAGACTACAGATACGCAGTATTTT. It codes for CASSQRTGKTTDTQYF.

This clonotype was counted a few times. The chain has TRBV9 and TRBJ2-1, with TRBD2 identical over 10 bases. The V and J ends lost 0 bases and 6 bases, in that order; junction bases with no gene match: 6. The germline gives CDR1 SGDLS, CDR2 YYNGEE. This CDR3 comprises 16 residues. The CDR3 loop is CASSVAGTSELNEQFF. CDR3 coding DNA: TGTGCCAGCAGCGTAGCCGGGACTAGCGAACTCAATGAGCAGTTCTTC.

A few counts support this clonotype. The V call is TRBV5-8, the J call TRBJ2-3; 11 nucleotides line up with TRBD2. The V gene end was trimmed by 4 bases and the J gene end by 2 bases; junction bases not matched to a gene: 6. Germline loops: CDR1 SGHTS, CDR2 YDEGEE. There are 16 residues in the CDR3. DNA for the CDR3: TGTGCCAGCAGCGATAGACTAGCGGGGTTCACAGATACGCAGTATTTT. Translated, it gives CASSDRLAGFTDTQYF.

This clonotype was counted many times. This chain links TRBV7-9 with TRBJ2-4; D ambiguous. The germline V and J ends were trimmed by 0 bases and 5 bases, with 14 bases remaining between them. Germline CDR1 reads SEHNR; CDR2 reads FQNEAQ (reference sequence). The CDR3 runs 16 residues. The CDR3 DNA follows: TGTGCCAGCAGCTTAGCCCATTCCAGTGCGGAAAACATTCAGTACTTC. Residues: CASSLAHSSAENIQYF.

A few counts support this clonotype. This chain joins TRBV9 and TRBJ2-1, with 7 positions matching TRBD1. V dropped 0 bases and J dropped 6; count of bases not matched to a gene: 6. Germline CDR1 reads SGDLS; CDR2 reads YYNGEE. CDR3 length equals 15 residues. This CDR3 reads CASSVDLGQINEQFF. For the CDR3, the DNA is TGTGCCAGCAGCGTAGACCTGGGACAGATCAATGAGCAGTTCTTC.

Concerning this clonotype: One end of the junction fails to match germline, which may point to a read error. The chain employs TRBV20-1 and TRBJ2-4; 12 bases line up with TRBD2. The CDR3 consists of 20 residues. Germline V CDR1 and CDR2: DFQATT, SNEGSKA (reference sequence). The CDR3 DNA reads TGCAGTGCTAGACCCCCCAGACTAGCGGGAGTAGAGGTGGCCAAAAACATTCAGCACTTC. It yields the protein CSARPPRLAGVEVAKNIQHF.

Ten or more counts support this clonotype. The chain carries TRBV14 and TRBJ1-2; D unclear. Trimming removed 3 bases from V and 4 bases from J, with 12 bases in between. From germline, CDR1 is SGHDN and CDR2 FVKESK. There are 14 residues in the CDR3. The CDR3 region is CASSHSSDIYGYTF. Here the CDR3 DNA reads TGTGCCAGCAGCCATTCTTCAGACATCTATGGCTACACCTTC.